This T cell receptor (beta chain) was sequenced during a study of early T cells in non-severe SARS-CoV-2 infection. For the study at large: Sequenced material consisted of bulk RNA (from unsorted whole blood), and chains were unpaired.

Individual cDNA molecules carried attached unique molecular identifiers. TCRdb reprocessed the 5' RACE reads via MiXCR and lists one record per CDR3 protein. The table includes roughly 30,000 distinct CDR3 sequences, roughly 4.8% detected once. This clonotype appeared many times. Deletions cut 1 base from V and 0 bases from J, with 6 bases between. The CDR3 covers 14 residues. The germline CDR1 and CDR2 sequences are SGHAT and FQNNGV. Sample: whole blood. The chain combines TRBV11-2 with TRBJ1-1; D uncertain. The TCR comes from an adult who was a healthcare worker with PCR-confirmed SARS-CoV-2 infection or an uninfected control (not recorded which). This CDR3 reads CASSLGRLNTEAFF. CDR3 nucleotides: TGTGCCAGCAGCTTAGGTCGGCTGAACACTGAAGCTTTCTTT.